This T cell receptor beta chain is drawn from a study of control samples from healthy donors and cancer patients. Libraries were prepared by immunoSEQ multiplex PCR; TCRdb keeps only in-frame clonotypes and omits some of them. Of approximately 120,000 clones listed, roughly 91% are singletons. Germline V gives CDR1 KGHDR, CDR2 SFDVKD. The length of the CDR3 is 12 residues. V was trimmed by 9 bases and J by 1 base, leaving 9 bases between them. This TCR was recovered from a man aged 35 to 55 in good health. The chain employs TRBV24-1 and TRBJ2-7, with D perhaps assigned TRBD1 or TRBD2 (5 bases each). Material: blood. The CDR3 region is CATGDGSYEQYF. CDR3 sequence (DNA): TGTGCCACCGGGGACGGTTCCTACGAGCAGTACTTC.